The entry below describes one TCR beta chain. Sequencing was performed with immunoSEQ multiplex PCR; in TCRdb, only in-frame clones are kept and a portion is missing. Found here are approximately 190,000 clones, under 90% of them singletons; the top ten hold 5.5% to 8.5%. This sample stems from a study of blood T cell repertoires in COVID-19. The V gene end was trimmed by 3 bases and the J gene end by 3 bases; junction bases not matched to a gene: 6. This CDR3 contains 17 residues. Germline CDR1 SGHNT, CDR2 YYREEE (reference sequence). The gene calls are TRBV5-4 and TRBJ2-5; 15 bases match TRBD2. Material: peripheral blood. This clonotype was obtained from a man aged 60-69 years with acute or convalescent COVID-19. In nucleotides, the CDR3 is TGTGCCAGCAGCTCCCGACGGACTAGCGGGGGGGAAGAGACCCAGTACTTC. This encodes CASSSRRTSGGEETQYF.